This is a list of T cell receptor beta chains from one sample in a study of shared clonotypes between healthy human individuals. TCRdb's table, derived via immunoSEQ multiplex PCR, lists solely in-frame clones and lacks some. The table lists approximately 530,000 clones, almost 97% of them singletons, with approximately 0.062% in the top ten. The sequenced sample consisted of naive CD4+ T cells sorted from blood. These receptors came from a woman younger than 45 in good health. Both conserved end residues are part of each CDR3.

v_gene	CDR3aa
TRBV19	CASSISGLPDTQYF
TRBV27	CASSPLDRLRTSGRAYEQFF
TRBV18	CASSPFDRGIYNEQFF
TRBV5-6	CASSFRASGSTDTQYF
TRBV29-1	CSVDVGRRETQYF
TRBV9	CASSLDSVYGYTF
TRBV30	CAWSLRQTANYGYTF
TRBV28	CAIPSRTGQKNSPLHF
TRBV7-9	CASSLAGTPTDTQYF
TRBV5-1	CASRPTSGSAETQYF
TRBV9	CASSVGDRVRGEKLFF
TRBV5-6	CASSSPGQGNYGYTF
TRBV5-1	CASSGREPAGELFF
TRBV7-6	CASSLGILTGDSHQPQHF